These 5 T cell receptor beta chains share one sample of origin, sequenced in a study of cytomegalovirus exposure and HLA in healthy donors. PCR amplification relied on 60 Vbeta primers (plus 13 Jbeta primers). Profiled with immunoSEQ multiplex PCR; TCRdb holds only in-frame clones, not every one. The sample table includes 60,000 or so clones. Material for sequencing was PBMCs. These receptors were taken from a man over 45 in good health and CMV-seropositive.

The V and J genes are TRBV7-2 and TRBJ2-7; TRBD2 is a possible D gene (6 bases). This CDR3 spans 13 amino acids. The germline V gene encodes CDR1 SGHTA and CDR2 FQGNSA. Trimming took 7 bases from V and 7 from J, leaving 17 bases between them. The CDR3 loop reads CASIADRVGEQYF. The DNA for the CDR3 is TGTGCCAGCATAGCGGACCGTGTGGGAGAGCAGTACTTC. Complete variable domain (other parts from reference TRBV7-2 and TRBJ2-7): GAGVSQSPSNKVTEKGKDVELRCDPISGHTALYWYRQSLGQGLEFLIYFQGNSAPDKSGLPSDRFSAERTGGSVSTLTIQRTQQEDSAVYLCASIADRVGEQYFGPGTRLTVT.

The chain has TRBV7-9 and TRBJ2-7; D remains unclear. CDR3 length equals 13 residues. Germline loops: CDR1 SEHNR, CDR2 FQNEAQ (reference sequence). The V gene lost 0 bases and the J gene lost 3 bases, with 6 bases spanning the gap. This CDR3 is CASSLAGSYEQYF. The CDR3 coding sequence is TGTGCCAGCAGCTTAGCGGGCAGCTACGAGCAGTACTTC. Full variable domain (remainder filled in from reference TRBV7-9 and TRBJ2-7): DTGVSQNPRHKITKRGQNVTFRCDPISEHNRLYWYRQTLGQGPEFLTYFQNEAQLEKSRLLSDRFSAERPKGSFSTLEIQRTEQGDSAMYLCASSLAGSYEQYFGPGTRLTVT.

This chain connects TRBV18 to TRBJ1-6; D is possibly TRBD1 (5 bases). Trimming left V 2 bases short and J 9 bases short, with 11 bases between. The CDR3 has 14 amino acids. The V gene's germline CDR1 is KGHSH and CDR2 LQKENI. This CDR3 reads CASSPMGGGSPLHF. The DNA of the CDR3 is TGTGCCAGCTCACCAATGGGGGGAGGTTCACCCCTCCACTTT.

V and J are TRBV11-2 and TRBJ1-2; 8 bases are shared with TRBD1. Trimming took 4 bases from V and 1 from J; bases not matched to a gene: 5. Germline assignment: CDR1 SGHAT and CDR2 FQNNGV. The CDR3 consists of 15 residues. The CDR3 spells CASSSQTGVNYGYTF. In DNA, the CDR3 is TGTGCCAGCAGCTCCCAGACAGGGGTTAACTATGGCTACACCTTC.

The chain uses TRBV27 and TRBJ1-1, with a tentative D call TRBD1 (6 bases). V was clipped by 6 bases and J by 2 bases, with 13 bases between them. Germline V gene sequence: CDR1 MNHEY, CDR2 SMNVEV (reference sequence). The CDR3 totals 14 residues. CDR3 in amino acids: CASSLRDINTEAFF. The CDR3 DNA reads as TGTGCCAGCAGCCTAAGGGACATCAACACTGAAGCTTTCTTT.